The source of this TCR beta chain is a study of graft-versus-host responses after intestinal transplantation. Study information: Recipients had multivisceral, liver-intestinal, or isolated intestinal transplants. Following induction with anti-thymocyte globulin, all recipients were given tacrolimus and steroids for two to three years. Findings of the study overall: Patients with graft-donor T cell macrochimerism had high graft-versus-host to host-versus-graft clonal ratios in allografts. GvH clones were found in recipient marrow; some appeared first in ileum or blood.

Assay used: immunoSEQ multiplex PCR; TCRdb lists only in-frame clones, some missing. The repertoire includes more than 100,000 clones, about 93% of them detected once, and over 0.1% sits in the top ten. V was cut by 8 bases and J by 5 bases, with 12 bases left in between. Germline CDR1 is MDHEN and CDR2 is SYDVKM. The CDR3 is 13 residues long. A remark on this clone: Its antigen is unknown.

Here the sequenced sample was unstimulated CD4+ T cells sorted from spleen or lymph node cells, taken before intestinal transplant. The clonotype was recovered from a human donor who received an intestinal transplant. The gene calls are TRBV28 and TRBJ2-2; possible D gene TRBD2, 5 bases. The CDR3: CASVSRGTGELFF. CDR3 in DNA: TGTGCCAGCGTGTCTCGAGGGACCGGGGAGCTGTTTTTT. The full variable domain, its missing parts supplied by reference TRBV28 and TRBJ2-2, is DVKVTQSSRYLVKRTGEKVFLECVQDMDHENMFWYRQDPGLGLRLIYFSYDVKMKEKGDIPEGYSVSREKKERFSLILESASTNQTSMYLCASVSRGTGELFFGEGSRLTVL.